This TCR beta chain was found in a study of spatial heterogeneity in lung cancer. Turning to the study itself: The donor population consisted of over 55 patients with untreated, early-stage non-small cell lung cancer. The average appearance count of each unique TCR and UMI combination in raw reads was more than nine. The count of detected beta-chain sequences consistently exceeded that of alpha-chain sequences.

One entry per CDR3 protein, called by TCRdb with MiXCR from the 5' RACE reads. The profile covers tens of thousands of distinct CDR3 sequences, with around 19% appearing a single time and 20% to 25% taken by the ten largest. There are 14 residues in the CDR3. The germline V gene has CDR1 MNHEY and CDR2 SVGAGI. J lost 5 bases, V lost 6 bases, and 7 bases had no gene match. Time point indicated: blood at routine non-recurrence follow-up after resection. TCRs were sequenced from unsorted whole RNA of tumor, nontumor lung or PBMC. This clonotype was counted a few times. This rearrangement joins TRBV6-5 to TRBJ2-1; 7 bases fit TRBD2. The sample here was PBMCs, taken at follow-up. The source of this sequence is a male donor with early-stage non-small cell lung cancer. Here the CDR3 DNA reads TGTGCCAGCAGCCCCCTAGCGGACAACAATGAGCAGTTCTTC. Its translation is CASSPLADNNEQFF.